These 2 T cell receptor beta chains share one sample of origin, sequenced in a study of CXCR3-negative and CXCR3-positive naive CD8 T cells. Each TRB cDNA library was prepared by 5' RACE (with UMI labels). Using the 5' RACE reads, TCRdb records one entry per CDR3 protein without DNA. This sample's clone table lists 20,000 to 25,000 distinct CDR3 sequences. Sequences were obtained from memory CD8+ T cells from blood. The receptors were gathered from a human donor in good health. Some clones in this sample may be carry-over from other donors' samples.

V is TRBV7-8 and J is TRBJ2-5; the TRBD2 assignment by TCRdb is unverifiable without DNA. From germline, CDR1 is SGHVS and CDR2 FQNEAQ. CDR3 length equals 16 residues. CDR3 region: CASSLPAAGTQETQYF.

This sequence joins TRBV6-5 and TRBJ2-2; TCRdb selects TRBD1, and the lack of DNA leaves this call unchecked. Germline V gives CDR1 MNHEY, CDR2 SVGAGI. The CDR3 is made up of 14 amino acids. The CDR3 loop is CASSGQGYTGELFF.